This record covers a single T cell receptor beta chain. Per the germline V gene, CDR1 is SQVTM and CDR2 is ANQGSEA. The CDR3 runs 14 residues. V lost 2 bases, J lost 6 bases, and 14 bases lay in between. It was with random hexamers that about 0.45 to 1 ug RNA was reverse transcribed. A single record per CDR3 protein comes from TCRdb applying MiXCR to the immunoSEQ multiplex PCR reads. The table lists around 190,000 distinct CDR3 sequences, 85% to 95% of them singletons. The authors carried out high-throughput sequencing of TCR beta. They applied it to CD8+ and CD4+ T cells obtained from blood. Healthy donors were controls matched for age and sex. The data were taken from a study of CD8 T cells in Susac syndrome.

The sequenced sample was CD4+ T cells from PBMCs. The chain uses TRBV29-1 and TRBJ2-1, with a weak D call TRBD2 (6 bases). This receptor was identified in a human donor in good health. Here the CDR3 reads CSVEPPGAFNEQFF. The CDR3, as DNA: TGCAGCGTTGAACCCCCGGGAGCATTCAATGAGCAGTTCTTC.